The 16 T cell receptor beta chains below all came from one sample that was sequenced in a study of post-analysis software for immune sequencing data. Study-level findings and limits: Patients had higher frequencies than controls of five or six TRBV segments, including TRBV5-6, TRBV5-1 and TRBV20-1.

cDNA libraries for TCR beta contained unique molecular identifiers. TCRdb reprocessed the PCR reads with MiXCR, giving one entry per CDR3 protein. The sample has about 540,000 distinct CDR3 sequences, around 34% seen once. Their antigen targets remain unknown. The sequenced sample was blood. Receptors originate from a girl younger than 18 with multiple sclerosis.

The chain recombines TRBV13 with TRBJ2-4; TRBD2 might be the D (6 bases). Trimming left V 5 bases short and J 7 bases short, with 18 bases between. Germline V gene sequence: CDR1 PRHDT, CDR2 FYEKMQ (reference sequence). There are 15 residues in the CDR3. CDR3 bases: TGTGCCAGCAGCCCCGGACGGGGGACTTCCAACATTCAGTACTTC. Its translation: CASSPGRGTSNIQYF. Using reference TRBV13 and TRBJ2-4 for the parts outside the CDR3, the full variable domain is AAGVIQSPRHLIKEKRETATLKCYPIPRHDTVYWYQQGPGQDPQFLISFYEKMQSDKGSIPDRFSAQQFSDYHSELNMSSLELGDSALYFCASSPGRGTSNIQYFGAGTRLSVL.

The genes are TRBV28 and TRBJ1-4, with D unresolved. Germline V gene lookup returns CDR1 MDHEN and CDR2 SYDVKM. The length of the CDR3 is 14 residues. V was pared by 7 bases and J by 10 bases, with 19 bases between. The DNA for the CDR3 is TGTGCCAGCATCGCGGGTAGGCAGAGAGGAAAACTGTTTTTT. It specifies CASIAGRQRGKLFF.

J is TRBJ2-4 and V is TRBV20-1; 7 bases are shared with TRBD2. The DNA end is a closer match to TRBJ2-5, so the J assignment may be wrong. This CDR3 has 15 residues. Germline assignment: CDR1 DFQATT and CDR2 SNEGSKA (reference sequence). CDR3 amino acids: CSAPALLLASETQYF. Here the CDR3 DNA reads TGCAGTGCTCCCGCGTTATTACTAGCGTCTGAGACCCAGTACTTC.

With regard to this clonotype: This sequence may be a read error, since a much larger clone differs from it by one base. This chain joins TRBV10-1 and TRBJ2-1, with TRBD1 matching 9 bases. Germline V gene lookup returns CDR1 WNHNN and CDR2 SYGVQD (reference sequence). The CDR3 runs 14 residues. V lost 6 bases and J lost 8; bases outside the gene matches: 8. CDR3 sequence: CASRGDRAGDEQFF. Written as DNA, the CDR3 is TGCGCCAGCAGGGGGGACAGGGCAGGCGATGAGCAGTTCTTC.

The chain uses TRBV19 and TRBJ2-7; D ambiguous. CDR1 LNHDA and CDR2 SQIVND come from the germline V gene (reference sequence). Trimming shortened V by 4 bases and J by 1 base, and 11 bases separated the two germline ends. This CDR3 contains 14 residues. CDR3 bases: TGTGCCAGTAGTAAAGCCTCCAGTTCCTACGAGCAGTACTTC. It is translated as CASSKASSSYEQYF.

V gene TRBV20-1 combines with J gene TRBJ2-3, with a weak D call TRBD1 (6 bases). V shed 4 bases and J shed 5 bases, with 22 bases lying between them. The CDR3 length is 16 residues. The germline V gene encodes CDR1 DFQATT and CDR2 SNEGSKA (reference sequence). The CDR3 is CSAISRQAVSLDTQYF. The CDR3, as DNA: TGCAGTGCTATTAGCCGACAGGCGGTTTCTTTAGATACGCAGTATTTT.

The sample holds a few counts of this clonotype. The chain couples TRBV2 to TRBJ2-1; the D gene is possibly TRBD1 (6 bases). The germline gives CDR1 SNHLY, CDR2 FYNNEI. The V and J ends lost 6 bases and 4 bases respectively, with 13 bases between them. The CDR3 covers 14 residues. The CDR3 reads CASRGVQGYNEQFF. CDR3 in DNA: TGTGCCAGCAGGGGGGTTCAGGGGTACAATGAGCAGTTCTTC.

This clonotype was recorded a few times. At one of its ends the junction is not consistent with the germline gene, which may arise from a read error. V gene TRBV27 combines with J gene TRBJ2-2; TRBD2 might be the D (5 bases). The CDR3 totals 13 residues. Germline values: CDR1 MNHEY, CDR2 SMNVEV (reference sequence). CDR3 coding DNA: TGTGCCAGCAGTTTATCGAACACCGGGGAGTTGTTTTTT. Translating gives CASSLSNTGELFF.

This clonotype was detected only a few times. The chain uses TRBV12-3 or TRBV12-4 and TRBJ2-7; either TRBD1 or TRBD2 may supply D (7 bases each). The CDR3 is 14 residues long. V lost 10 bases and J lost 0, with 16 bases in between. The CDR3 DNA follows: TGTGCCACCAGGGGGGACTACAACTCCTACGAGCAGTACTTC. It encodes CATRGDYNSYEQYF.

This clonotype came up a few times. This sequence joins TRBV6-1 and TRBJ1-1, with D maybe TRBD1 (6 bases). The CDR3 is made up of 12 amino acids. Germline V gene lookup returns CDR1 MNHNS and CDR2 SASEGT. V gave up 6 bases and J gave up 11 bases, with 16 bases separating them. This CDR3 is CASREHRVLAFF. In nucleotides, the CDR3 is TGTGCCAGCAGAGAACACAGGGTTTTGGCTTTCTTT.

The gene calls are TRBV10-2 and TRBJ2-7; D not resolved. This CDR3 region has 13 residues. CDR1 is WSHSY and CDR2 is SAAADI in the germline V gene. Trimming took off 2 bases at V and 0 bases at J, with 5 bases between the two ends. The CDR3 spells CASSEVASYEQYF. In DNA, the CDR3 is TGCGCCAGCAGTGAGGTAGCCTCCTACGAGCAGTACTTC.

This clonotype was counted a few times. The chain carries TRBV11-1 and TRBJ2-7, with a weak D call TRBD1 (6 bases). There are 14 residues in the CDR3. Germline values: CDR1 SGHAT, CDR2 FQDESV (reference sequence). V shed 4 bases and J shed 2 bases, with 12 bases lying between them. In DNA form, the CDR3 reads TGTGCCAGCAGCTCCTCAGACAGGCCCTACGAGCAGTACTTC. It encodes CASSSSDRPYEQYF. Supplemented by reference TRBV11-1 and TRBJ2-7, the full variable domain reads EAEVAQSPRYKITEKSQAVAFWCDPISGHATLYWYRQILGQGPELLVQFQDESVVDDSQLPKDRFSAERLKGVDSTLKIQPAELGDSAMYLCASSSSDRPYEQYFGPGTRLTVT.

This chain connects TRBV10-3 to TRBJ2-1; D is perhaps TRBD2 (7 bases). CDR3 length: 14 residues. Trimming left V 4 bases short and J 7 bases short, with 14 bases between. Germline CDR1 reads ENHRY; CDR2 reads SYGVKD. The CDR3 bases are TGTGCCATCAGTGTCGCGGGGGCGGGGAATGAGCAGTTCTTC. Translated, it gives CAISVAGAGNEQFF.

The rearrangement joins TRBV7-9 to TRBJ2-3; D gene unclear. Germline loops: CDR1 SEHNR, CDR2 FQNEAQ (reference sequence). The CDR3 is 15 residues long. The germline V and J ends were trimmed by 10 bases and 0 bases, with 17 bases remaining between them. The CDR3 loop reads CATSIAATSTDTQYF. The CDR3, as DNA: TGTGCCACTTCGATTGCGGCCACAAGCACAGATACGCAGTATTTT.

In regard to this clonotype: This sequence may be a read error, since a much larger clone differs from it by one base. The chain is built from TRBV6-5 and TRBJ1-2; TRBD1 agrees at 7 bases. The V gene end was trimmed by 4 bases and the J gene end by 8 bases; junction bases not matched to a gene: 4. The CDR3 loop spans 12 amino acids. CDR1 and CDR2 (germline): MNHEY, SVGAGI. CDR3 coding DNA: TGTGCCAGCAGTTCCACAGGGGAGGGCTACACCTTC. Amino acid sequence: CASSSTGEGYTF.

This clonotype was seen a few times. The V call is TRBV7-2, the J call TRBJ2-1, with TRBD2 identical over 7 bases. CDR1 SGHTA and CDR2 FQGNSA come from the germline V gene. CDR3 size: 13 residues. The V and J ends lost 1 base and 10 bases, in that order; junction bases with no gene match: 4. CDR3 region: CASSLGPGGEQFF. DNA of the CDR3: TGTGCCAGCAGCTTAGGCCCCGGGGGGGAGCAGTTCTTC.